These 17 T cell receptor beta chains originate from one sample sequenced in a study of blood T cell repertoires in COVID-19. Clones were sequenced by immunoSEQ multiplex PCR, and TCRdb holds only the in-frame ones, with some missing. In the table there are over 130,000 clones, roughly 84% of which are singletons. The specimen sequenced was peripheral blood. The receptors derive from a woman aged 60-70 years with acute or convalescent COVID-19.

The chain recombines TRBV24-1 with TRBJ2-5; D is perhaps TRBD1 (5 bases). The V gene lost 10 bases and the J gene lost 4 bases, with 15 bases spanning the gap. The germline CDR1 and CDR2 sequences are KGHDR and SFDVKD. This CDR3 has 13 amino acids. CDR3 DNA: TGTGCCACTCAAAGGGCCAGGGCAGAGACCCAGTACTTC. Translation gives CATQRARAETQYF.

This clone was detected only once. V is TRBV4-1 and J is TRBJ2-1; the match to TRBD2 covers 11 bases. The V gene's germline CDR1 is MGHRA and CDR2 YSYEKL. The trim removed 4 bases at V and 7 bases at J, leaving 6 bases unmatched. This CDR3 contains 15 residues. The CDR3 spells CASSLLAGGRNEQFF. CDR3 coding DNA: TGCGCCAGCAGCCTCCTAGCGGGAGGAAGGAATGAGCAGTTCTTC.

J is TRBJ2-3 and V is TRBV7-3; D gene uncertain. Germline V CDR1 and CDR2: SGHTA, FQGTGA. The length of the CDR3 is 15 residues. Trimming shortened V by 1 base and J by 2 bases, and 10 bases separated the two germline ends. CDR3 in amino acids: CASSLRGLDTDTQYF. The CDR3 DNA reads TGTGCCAGCAGCTTAAGAGGCTTAGACACAGATACGCAGTATTTT.

For this clone: An end of the junction does not agree with germline; a read error may underlie this. V gene TRBV20-1 combines with J gene TRBJ2-1; D is unclear. CDR3 length: 11 residues. Germline V lookup: CDR1 DFQATT, CDR2 SNEGSKA (reference sequence). The CDR3 reads CSARDGASAVF. For the CDR3, the DNA is TGCAGTGCTAGAGATGGCGCTAGTGCGGTCTTC.

The genes are TRBV29-1 and TRBJ1-2; a possible D gene is TRBD1 (6 bases). The germline V gene encodes CDR1 SQVTM and CDR2 ANQGSEA. With 1 base removed from V and 8 bases from J, the gap between germline ends came to 20 bases. The CDR3 covers 15 residues. The CDR3 protein is CSVEAGWGPQRGYTF. DNA for the CDR3: TGCAGCGTTGAAGCCGGGTGGGGGCCTCAGCGAGGCTACACCTTC.

The chain links TRBV4-1 to TRBJ1-6, with 7 bases lining up with TRBD1. The CDR3 totals 18 residues. V shed 0 bases, J shed 6 bases, and the junction held 11 bases outside the gene matches. Germline CDR1 MGHRA, CDR2 YSYEKL. CDR3 loop: CASSQDFTGQLPNSPLHF. DNA of the CDR3: TGCGCCAGCAGCCAAGATTTTACGGGACAGCTGCCTAATTCACCCCTCCACTTT.

The chain is built from TRBV6-6 and TRBJ2-1, with D possibly being TRBD2 (5 bases). V was shortened by 7 bases and J by 7 bases, with 11 bases between the two germline ends. The CDR3 has 12 amino acids. Looked up from germline, CDR1 is MNHNY and CDR2 is SVGAGI (reference sequence). CDR3 sequence: CASTYRGNEQFF. In DNA, the CDR3 is TGTGCCAGCACCTACCGAGGGAATGAGCAGTTCTTC.

The V call is TRBV4-1, the J call TRBJ2-1; TRBD2 is a possible D gene (6 bases). V was shortened by 1 base and J by 2 bases, with 15 bases between the two germline ends. This CDR3 spans 17 amino acids. In germline, CDR1 is MGHRA, CDR2 YSYEKL. The CDR3 loop is CASSQGHGGRTYNEQFF. CDR3 in DNA: TGCGCCAGCAGCCAAGGACATGGAGGGAGAACCTACAATGAGCAGTTCTTC.

The genes are TRBV12-3 or TRBV12-4 and TRBJ2-2; 7 bases fit TRBD2. With 5 bases clipped from V and 7 bases from J, the junction kept 4 bases outside the gene matches. The CDR3 covers 13 residues. For the CDR3, the DNA is TGTGCCAGCAGTACTAGCGCCCTCGGGGAGCTGTTTTTT. Its protein is CASSTSALGELFF.

The rearrangement uses TRBV4-2 and TRBJ1-1; D call uncertain. CDR3 length equals 14 residues. The germline V and J ends were trimmed by 1 base and 5 bases, with 11 bases remaining between them. Germline CDR1 and CDR2: LGHNA and YNFKEQ. CDR3 sequence: CASSQGKGGTEAFF. As DNA, the CDR3 is TGTGCCAGCAGCCAAGGGAAAGGCGGGACTGAAGCTTTCTTT.

This clone was observed a few times. The rearrangement joins TRBV6-5 to TRBJ1-2; 10 bases match TRBD1. The trim removed 0 bases at V and 8 bases at J, leaving 6 bases unmatched. Germline loops: CDR1 MNHEY, CDR2 SVGAGI. The CDR3 spans 15 residues. The DNA for the CDR3 is TGTGCCAGCAGTTACTCCGGGACAGGGGCAGGAGGCTACACCTTC. It codes for CASSYSGTGAGGYTF.

The chain couples TRBV7-9 to TRBJ2-5, with a tentative D call TRBD1 (6 bases). Germline V gene lookup returns CDR1 SEHNR and CDR2 FQNEAQ (reference sequence). This CDR3 is 15 amino acids long. Trimming cost V 5 bases and J 5 bases, with 18 bases left between them. This CDR3 is CASSLRGPGVETQYF. In nucleotides, the CDR3 is TGTGCCAGCAGCCTCCGCGGGCCAGGGGTGGAGACCCAGTACTTC.

This clone is a singleton in its sample. The chain is built from TRBV6-5 and TRBJ2-7; 13 nucleotides align to TRBD2. CDR1 is MNHEY and CDR2 is SVGAGI in the germline V gene. The CDR3 is made up of 14 amino acids. V gave up 4 bases and J gave up 6 bases; unmatched junction bases: 3. The CDR3 bases are TGTGCCAGCAGTTCCTGGACTAGCGGGAGCGAGCAGTACTTC. It is translated as CASSSWTSGSEQYF.

The rearrangement joins TRBV7-2 to TRBJ2-1; D is uncertain. The CDR3 is made up of 16 amino acids. V was shortened by 2 bases and J by 3 bases, with 14 bases between the two germline ends. Germline V CDR1 and CDR2: SGHTA, FQGNSA. In DNA form, the CDR3 reads TGTGCCAGCAGCTTAACTGACGGAGAGGACTACAATGAGCAGTTCTTC. Residues: CASSLTDGEDYNEQFF.

The chain recombines TRBV2 with TRBJ1-6; tentative D call: TRBD1 (5 bases). V was clipped by 4 bases and J by 13 bases, with 14 bases between them. Germline CDR1 reads SNHLY; CDR2 reads FYNNEI. This CDR3 comprises 13 residues. The CDR3 nucleotides are TGTGCCAGCAGTGTAGGCAGGGCCTTTCCCCTCCACTTT. This sequence encodes CASSVGRAFPLHF.

The chain joins TRBV5-4 to TRBJ2-5, with 10 bases matching TRBD2. V was pared by 4 bases and J by 2 bases, with 5 bases of the junction left unmatched. Per germline, CDR1 SGHNT and CDR2 YYREEE (reference sequence). The CDR3 runs to 15 residues. The CDR3 coding sequence is TGTGCCAGCAGCGAGAGGACTAGCGGACAAGAGACCCAGTACTTC. This gives the protein CASSERTSGQETQYF.

The rearrangement joins TRBV28 to TRBJ2-7, with a tentative D call TRBD2 (6 bases). CDR3 length: 13 amino acids. CDR1 is MDHEN, CDR2 SYDVKM, per germline. V was shortened by 5 bases and J by 2 bases, with 10 bases between the two germline ends. The CDR3 sequence: CASSPGGAYEQYF. As DNA, the CDR3 is TGTGCCAGCAGTCCCGGGGGTGCCTACGAGCAGTACTTC.